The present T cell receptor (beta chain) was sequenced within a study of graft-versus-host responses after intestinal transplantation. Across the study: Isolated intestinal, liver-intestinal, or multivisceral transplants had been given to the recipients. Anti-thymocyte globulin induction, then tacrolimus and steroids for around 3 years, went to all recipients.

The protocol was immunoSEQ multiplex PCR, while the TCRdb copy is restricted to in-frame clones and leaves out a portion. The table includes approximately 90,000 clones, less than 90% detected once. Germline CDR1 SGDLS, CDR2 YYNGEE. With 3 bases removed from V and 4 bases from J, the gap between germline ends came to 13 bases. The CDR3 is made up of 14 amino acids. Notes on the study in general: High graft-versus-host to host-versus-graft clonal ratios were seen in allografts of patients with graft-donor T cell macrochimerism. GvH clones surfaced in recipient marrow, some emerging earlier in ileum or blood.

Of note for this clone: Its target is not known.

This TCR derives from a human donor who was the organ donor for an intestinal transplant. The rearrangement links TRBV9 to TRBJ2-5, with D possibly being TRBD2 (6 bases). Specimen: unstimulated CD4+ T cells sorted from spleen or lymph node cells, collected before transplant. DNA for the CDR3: TGTGCCAGCAGCGGGGGGGTAGCGGTAGAGACCCAGTACTTC. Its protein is CASSGGVAVETQYF.